Below are 7 T cell receptor beta chains sequenced from a single sample in a study of metastatic and nonmetastatic thyroid tumors. Every patient underwent thyroid surgery untreated. TCRdb re-clonotyped the PCR reads via MiXCR. This table holds around 23,000 clones, about 25% found once. The material sequenced was blood. Source of these receptors: a female donor with papillary thyroid cancer or a benign thyroid nodule (not recorded which). Some clones in this sample may be carry-over from other donors' samples.

This clone was seen many times. The chain recombines TRBV6-6 with TRBJ2-5; D is possibly TRBD2 (6 bases). This CDR3 spans 15 amino acids. Germline CDR1 MNHNY, CDR2 SVGAGI (reference sequence). V shed 3 bases and J shed 8 bases, with 19 bases lying between them. For the CDR3, the DNA is TGTGCCAGCAGTTATAAGGGGCGGGGCGCGGGTACCCAGTACTTC. Translation gives CASSYKGRGAGTQYF.

By sample share, this clone is medium-sized (0.01 to 0.1%). The chain joins TRBV20-1 to TRBJ1-6; maybe TRBD1 (5 bases). This CDR3 has 13 amino acids. The germline V and J ends were trimmed by 4 bases and 8 bases, with 12 bases remaining between them. Germline CDR1 is DFQATT and CDR2 is SNEGSKA (reference sequence). CDR3: CSAIPGRDSPLHF. Written as DNA, the CDR3 is TGCAGTGCTATCCCAGGGAGGGATTCACCCCTCCACTTT.

This clone was observed at least ten times. This sequence joins TRBV11-2 and TRBJ2-5; D is possibly TRBD1 (5 bases). Germline CDR1 reads SGHAT; CDR2 reads FQNNGV. This CDR3 spans 16 amino acids. Trimming stripped 5 bases from V and 5 bases from J, with 21 bases between. The CDR3 sequence is CASSPGPSQARETQYF. The DNA for the CDR3 is TGTGCCAGCAGCCCCGGCCCCTCACAGGCCCGGGAGACCCAGTACTTC.

This clone has at least ten counts. J is TRBJ1-6 and V is TRBV4-1; D unresolved. CDR1 MGHRA and CDR2 YSYEKL come from the germline V gene. The ends were cut back, 1 base at V and 1 base at J, with 17 bases in the middle. The CDR3 runs 19 residues. DNA of the CDR3: TGCGCCAGCAGCCAAGGACTCTTGGGAGGTCGATCCTATAATTCACCCCTCCACTTT. This gives the protein CASSQGLLGGRSYNSPLHF.

By sample share, this clone is medium-sized. The V call is TRBV7-2, the J call TRBJ1-2; D is ambiguous. V was shortened by 1 base and J by 4 bases, with 13 bases between the two germline ends. Per germline, CDR1 SGHTA and CDR2 FQGNSA. This CDR3 has 15 amino acids. This CDR3 is CASSLGSRTIYGYTF. The CDR3, as DNA: TGTGCCAGCAGCTTAGGAAGCAGGACGATCTATGGCTACACCTTC.

This clone is deemed medium-sized (0.01 to 0.1%). V usage is TRBV6-5 and J usage is TRBJ2-6, with 7 bases that match TRBD2. The germline gives CDR1 MNHEY, CDR2 SVGAGI. The CDR3 has 16 amino acids. The ends lost 1 base at V and 0 bases at J; junction bases unmatched: 0. Written as DNA, the CDR3 is TGTGCCAGCAGTTACTGGGGGGGCTCTGGGGCCAACGTCCTGACTTTC. Translation gives CASSYWGGSGANVLTF.

V and J are TRBV7-9 and TRBJ2-1, with 9 bases matching TRBD1. Per the germline V gene, CDR1 is SEHNR and CDR2 is FQNEAQ (reference sequence). The CDR3 runs to 14 residues. Germline trimming cut 4 bases from V and 7 bases from J; bases unmatched to any gene: 5. As DNA, the CDR3 is TGTGCCAGCAGCTCGTCAGGGACAGGGAATGAGCAGTTCTTC. This codes for CASSSSGTGNEQFF.